This T cell receptor beta chain derives from a study of blood T cell repertoires in COVID-19. Study-level information: There were acute and convalescent COVID-19 samples, and they came from the United States, Italy and Spain.

The germline gives CDR1 MRHNA, CDR2 SNTAGT. Deletions cut 6 bases from V and 3 bases from J, with 14 bases between. This CDR3 contains 14 residues. Repertoires were generated with immunoSEQ multiplex PCR, while TCRdb's copy carries only in-frame clones and drops some. Of about 280,000 clones listed, about 85% are singletons. The table lists this clone with a few counts. The sequenced material came from peripheral blood. This clonotype was obtained from a human donor in a cohort sampled during active COVID-19. This rearrangement joins TRBV6-4 to TRBJ1-2; possibly TRBD1 for D (5 bases). The CDR3 reads CASRLDSTDYGYTF. In DNA, the CDR3 is TGTGCCAGCAGGCTTGACAGCACCGACTATGGCTACACCTTC.